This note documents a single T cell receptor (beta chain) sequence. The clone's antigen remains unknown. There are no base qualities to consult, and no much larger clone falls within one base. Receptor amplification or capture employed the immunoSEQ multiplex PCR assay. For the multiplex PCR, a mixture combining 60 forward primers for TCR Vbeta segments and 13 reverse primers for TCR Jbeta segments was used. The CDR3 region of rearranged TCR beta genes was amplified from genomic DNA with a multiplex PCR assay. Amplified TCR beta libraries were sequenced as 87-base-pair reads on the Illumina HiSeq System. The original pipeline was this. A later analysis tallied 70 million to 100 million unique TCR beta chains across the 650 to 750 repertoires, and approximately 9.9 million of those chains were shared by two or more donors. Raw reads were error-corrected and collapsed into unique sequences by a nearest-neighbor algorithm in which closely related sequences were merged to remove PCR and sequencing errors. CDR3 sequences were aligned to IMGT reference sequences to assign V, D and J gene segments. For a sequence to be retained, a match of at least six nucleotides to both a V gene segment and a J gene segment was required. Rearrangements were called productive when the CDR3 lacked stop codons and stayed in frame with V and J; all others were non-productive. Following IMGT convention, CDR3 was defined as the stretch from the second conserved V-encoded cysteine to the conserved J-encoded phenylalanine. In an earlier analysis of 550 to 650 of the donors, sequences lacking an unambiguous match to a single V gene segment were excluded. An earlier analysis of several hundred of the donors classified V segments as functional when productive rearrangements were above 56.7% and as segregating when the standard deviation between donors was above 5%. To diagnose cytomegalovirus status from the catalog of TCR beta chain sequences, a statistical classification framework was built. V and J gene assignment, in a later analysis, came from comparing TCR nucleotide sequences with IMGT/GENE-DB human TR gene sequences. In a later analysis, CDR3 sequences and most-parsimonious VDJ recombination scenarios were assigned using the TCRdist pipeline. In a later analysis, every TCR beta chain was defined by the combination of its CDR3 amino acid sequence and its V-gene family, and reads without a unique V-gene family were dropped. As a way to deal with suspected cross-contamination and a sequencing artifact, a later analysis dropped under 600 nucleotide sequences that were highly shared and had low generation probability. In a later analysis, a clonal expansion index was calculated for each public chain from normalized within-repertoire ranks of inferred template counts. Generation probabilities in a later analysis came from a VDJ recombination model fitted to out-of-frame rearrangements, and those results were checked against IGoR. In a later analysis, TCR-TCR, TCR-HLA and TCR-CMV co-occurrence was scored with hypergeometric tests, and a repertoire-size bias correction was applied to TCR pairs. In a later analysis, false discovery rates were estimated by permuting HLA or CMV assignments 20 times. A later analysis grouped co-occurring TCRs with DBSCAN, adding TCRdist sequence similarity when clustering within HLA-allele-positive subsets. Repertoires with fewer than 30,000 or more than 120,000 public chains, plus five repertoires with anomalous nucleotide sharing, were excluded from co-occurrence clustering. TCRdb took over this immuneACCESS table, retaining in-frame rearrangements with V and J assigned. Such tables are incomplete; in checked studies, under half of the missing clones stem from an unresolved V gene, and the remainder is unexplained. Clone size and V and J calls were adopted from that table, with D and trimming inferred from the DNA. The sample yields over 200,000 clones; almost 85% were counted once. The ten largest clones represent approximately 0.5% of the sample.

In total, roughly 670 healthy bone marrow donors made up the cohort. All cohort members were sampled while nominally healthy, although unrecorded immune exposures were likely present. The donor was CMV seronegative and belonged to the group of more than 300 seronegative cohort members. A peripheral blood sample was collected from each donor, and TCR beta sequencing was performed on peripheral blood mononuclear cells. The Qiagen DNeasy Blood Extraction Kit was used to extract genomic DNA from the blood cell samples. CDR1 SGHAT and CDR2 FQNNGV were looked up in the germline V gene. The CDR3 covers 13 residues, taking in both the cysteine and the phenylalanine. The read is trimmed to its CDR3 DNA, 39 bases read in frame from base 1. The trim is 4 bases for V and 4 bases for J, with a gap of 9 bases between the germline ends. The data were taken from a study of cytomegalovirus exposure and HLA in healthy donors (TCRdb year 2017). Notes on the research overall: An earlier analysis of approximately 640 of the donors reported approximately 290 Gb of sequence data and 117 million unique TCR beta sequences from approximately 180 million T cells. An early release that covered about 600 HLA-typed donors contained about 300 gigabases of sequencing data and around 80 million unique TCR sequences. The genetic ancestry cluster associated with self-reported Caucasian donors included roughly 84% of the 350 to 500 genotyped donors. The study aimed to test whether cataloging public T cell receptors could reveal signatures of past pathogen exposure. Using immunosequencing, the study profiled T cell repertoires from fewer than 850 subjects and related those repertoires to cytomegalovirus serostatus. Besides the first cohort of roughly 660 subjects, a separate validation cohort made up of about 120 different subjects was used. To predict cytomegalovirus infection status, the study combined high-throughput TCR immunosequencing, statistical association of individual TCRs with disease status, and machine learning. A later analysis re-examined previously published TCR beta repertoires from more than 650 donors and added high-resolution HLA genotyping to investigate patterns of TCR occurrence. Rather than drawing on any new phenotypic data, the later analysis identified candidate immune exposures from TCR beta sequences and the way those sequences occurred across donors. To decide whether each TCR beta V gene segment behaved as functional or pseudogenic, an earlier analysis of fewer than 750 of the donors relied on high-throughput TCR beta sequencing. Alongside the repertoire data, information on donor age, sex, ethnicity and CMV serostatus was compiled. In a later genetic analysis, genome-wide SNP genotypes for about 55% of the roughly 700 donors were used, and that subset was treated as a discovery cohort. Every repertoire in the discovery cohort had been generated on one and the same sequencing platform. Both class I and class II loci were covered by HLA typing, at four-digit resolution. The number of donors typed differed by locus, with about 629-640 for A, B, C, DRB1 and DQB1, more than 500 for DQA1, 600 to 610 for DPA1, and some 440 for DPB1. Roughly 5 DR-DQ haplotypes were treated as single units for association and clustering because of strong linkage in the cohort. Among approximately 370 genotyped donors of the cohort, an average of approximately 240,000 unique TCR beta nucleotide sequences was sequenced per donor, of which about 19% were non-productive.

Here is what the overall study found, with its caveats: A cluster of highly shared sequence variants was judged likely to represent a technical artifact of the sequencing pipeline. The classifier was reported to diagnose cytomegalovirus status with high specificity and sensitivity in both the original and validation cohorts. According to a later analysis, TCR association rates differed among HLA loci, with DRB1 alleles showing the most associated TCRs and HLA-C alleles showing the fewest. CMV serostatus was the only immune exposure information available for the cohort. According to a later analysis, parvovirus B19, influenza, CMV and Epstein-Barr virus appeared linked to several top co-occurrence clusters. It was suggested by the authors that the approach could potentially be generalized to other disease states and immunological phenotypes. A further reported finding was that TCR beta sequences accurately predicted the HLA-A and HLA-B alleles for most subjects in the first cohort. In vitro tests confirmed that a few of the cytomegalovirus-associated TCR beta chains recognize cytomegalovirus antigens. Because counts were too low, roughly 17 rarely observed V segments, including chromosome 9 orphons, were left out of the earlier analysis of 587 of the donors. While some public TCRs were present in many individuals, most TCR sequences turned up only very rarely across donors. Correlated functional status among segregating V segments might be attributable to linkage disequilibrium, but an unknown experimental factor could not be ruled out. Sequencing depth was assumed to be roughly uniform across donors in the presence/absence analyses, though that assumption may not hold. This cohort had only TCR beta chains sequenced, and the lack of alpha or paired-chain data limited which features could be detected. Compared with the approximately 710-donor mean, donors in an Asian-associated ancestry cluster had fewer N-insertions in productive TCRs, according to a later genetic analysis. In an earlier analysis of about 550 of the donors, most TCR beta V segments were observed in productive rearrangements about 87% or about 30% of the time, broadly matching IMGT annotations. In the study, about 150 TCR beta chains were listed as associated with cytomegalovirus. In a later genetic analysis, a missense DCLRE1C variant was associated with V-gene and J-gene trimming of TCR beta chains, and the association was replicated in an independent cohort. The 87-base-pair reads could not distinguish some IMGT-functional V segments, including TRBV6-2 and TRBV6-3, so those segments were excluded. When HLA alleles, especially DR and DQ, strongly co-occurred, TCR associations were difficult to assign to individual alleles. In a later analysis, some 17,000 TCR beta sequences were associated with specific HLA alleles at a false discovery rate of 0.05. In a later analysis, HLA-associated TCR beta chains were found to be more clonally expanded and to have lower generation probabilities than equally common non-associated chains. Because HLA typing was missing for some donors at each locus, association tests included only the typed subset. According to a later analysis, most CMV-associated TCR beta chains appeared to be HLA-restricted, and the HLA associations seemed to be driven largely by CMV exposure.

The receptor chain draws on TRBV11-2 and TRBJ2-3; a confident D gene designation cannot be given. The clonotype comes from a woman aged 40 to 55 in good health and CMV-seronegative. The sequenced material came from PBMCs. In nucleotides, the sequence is TGTGCCAGCAGCTCTTCTCCCCCAGATACGCAGTATTTT. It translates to CASSSSPPDTQYF.